What follows is one T cell receptor beta chain and its context. What it binds is unknown. This specimen belongs to a study of T cell clones after liver transplantation. Study at large: Graft-donor-reactive sequences were compared with third-party-reactive TCRbeta sequences from pre-transplant mixed lymphocyte reactions. HCV positivity affected three of eight recipients; the rest lacked autoimmune or viral indications.

The table came from immunoSEQ multiplex PCR; TCRdb's copy has only in-frame clones and leaves some out. The sample includes under 90,000 clones, 80% of them seen just once. The germline V gene has CDR1 SGHNT and CDR2 YYREEE (reference sequence). The CDR3 loop spans 15 amino acids. V was pared by 1 base and J by 4 bases, with 13 bases between. Overall study findings and caveats: These preliminary findings come from unstandardized post-transplant sampling times.

CD3+CD4+ and CD3+CD8+ cells were FACS-sorted from thawed unstimulated PBMCs. The sequencing here drew on CD4+ T cells from blood, taken before liver transplant. This clonotype was sampled from a human donor who received a liver transplant. The V call is TRBV5-4, the J call TRBJ2-3; either TRBD1 or TRBD2 may fit D (6 bases each). This CDR3 reads CASSLRGRNADTQYF. CDR3 in DNA: TGTGCCAGCAGCTTGAGGGGGAGGAACGCAGATACGCAGTATTTT.